This TCR beta chain was documented in a study of low-dose radiotherapy and immunotherapy resistance in tumors. Overall study: Daily oral aspirin at 300 mg began on cycle 1 day 1 and lasted four cycles.

The CDR3 loop spans 14 amino acids. Germline V gives CDR1 LNHDA, CDR2 SQIVND (reference sequence). V was shortened by 7 bases and J by 5 bases, with 17 bases between the two germline ends. TCR amplification ran 15 to 20 PCR cycles using constant-region and V-primer adapter primers. TCRdb itself ran the reads through MiXCR, one entry per CDR3 protein. The sample yields over 50,000 distinct CDR3 sequences, 33% seen once. Sample time point: after trial treatment. The treatment is: LDRT plus nivolumab, ipilimumab, low-dose cyclophosphamide and aspirin (RACIN trial). Patients eligible had advanced solid tumors without tumor-infiltrating lymphocytes.

The TCR sequence derives from a male donor with rectosigmoid adenocarcinoma. Sample: PBMCs, taken after low-dose radiotherapy plus immunotherapy. The chain has TRBV19 and TRBJ1-1, with D uncertain. The DNA for the CDR3 is TGTGCCAGTACCTCTCTCACCCGAGGGACTGAAGCTTTCTTT. Translated: CASTSLTRGTEAFF.